The 16 T cell receptor beta chains listed next were all sequenced from one sample in a study of radiation and T cells in renal cell carcinoma. Sequencing was performed with immunoSEQ multiplex PCR; in TCRdb, only in-frame clones are kept and a portion is missing. The repertoire holds 100,000 to 150,000 clones, with roughly 85% as singletons. Time point: baseline pretreatment blood. Sample treatment: 15 Gy SBRT to primary tumor, nephrectomy 4 weeks later. The sequenced sample was blood, obtained from a patient whose treatment included radiotherapy and nephrectomy. Source of these receptors: a woman aged 60-70 years with renal cell carcinoma.

This rearrangement joins TRBV11-2 to TRBJ2-7, with 10 bases identical to TRBD2. The germline V gene has CDR1 SGHAT and CDR2 FQNNGV. This CDR3 has 18 residues. Trimming cost V 2 bases and J 1 base; bases outside gene matches: 11. The CDR3 is CASSLRLPSGSGSYEQYF. In DNA, the CDR3 is TGTGCCAGCAGCTTACGTCTCCCTAGCGGGAGCGGGTCCTACGAGCAGTACTTC.

J is TRBJ1-3 and V is TRBV4-2; D gene unclear. Germline CDR1 and CDR2: LGHNA and YNFKEQ. V was trimmed by 1 base and J by 0 bases, leaving 19 bases between them. The CDR3 is made up of 19 amino acids. CDR3 sequence reads: CASSQAFSQNEPSGNTIYF. CDR3 DNA sequence: TGTGCCAGCAGCCAAGCTTTTAGCCAAAACGAACCCTCTGGAAACACCATATATTTT.

V is TRBV5-1 and J is TRBJ1-3; 8 bases align to TRBD1. This CDR3 is built from 16 residues. Trimming took 3 bases from V and 0 from J; bases not matched to a gene: 5. Germline V gene data show CDR1 as SGHRS and CDR2 as YFSETQ. As DNA, the CDR3 is TGCGCCAGCAGCTGGGGGACAGGTTCCTCTGGAAACACCATATATTTT. Translating gives CASSWGTGSSGNTIYF.

This chain connects TRBV9 to TRBJ2-5, with D perhaps TRBD1 (6 bases). The V gene lost 0 bases and the J gene lost 1 base, with 7 bases spanning the gap. Germline loops: CDR1 SGDLS, CDR2 YYNGEE. The CDR3 spans 14 residues. The CDR3 DNA follows: TGTGCCAGCAGCGTAGGGACAGCCCAAGAGACCCAGTACTTC. It codes for CASSVGTAQETQYF.

The chain joins TRBV9 to TRBJ2-1; perhaps D is TRBD1 or TRBD2 (6 bases each). The germline V gene encodes CDR1 SGDLS and CDR2 YYNGEE. The CDR3 is 15 residues long. The germline V and J ends were trimmed by 3 bases and 4 bases, with 14 bases remaining between them. CDR3 sequence reads: CASSEGGSLYNEQFF. CDR3 DNA: TGTGCCAGCAGCGAGGGGGGTAGCCTATACAATGAGCAGTTCTTC.

V gene TRBV19 combines with J gene TRBJ1-5; 9 nucleotides align to TRBD1. Germline V lookup: CDR1 LNHDA, CDR2 SQIVND (reference sequence). V was clipped by 7 bases and J by 4 bases; unmatched bases: 8. The length of the CDR3 is 15 residues. CDR3: CASTPWDRVNQPQHF. CDR3 sequence (DNA): TGTGCCAGTACTCCGTGGGACAGGGTTAATCAGCCCCAGCATTTT.

This rearrangement joins TRBV7-9 to TRBJ1-3; 8 bases agree with TRBD1. CDR3 length: 18 residues. In germline, CDR1 is SEHNR, CDR2 FQNEAQ (reference sequence). V was clipped by 3 bases and J by 0 bases; unmatched bases: 10. CDR3 amino acids: CASSFSPGTGSSGNTIYF. As DNA, the CDR3 is TGTGCCAGCAGCTTCTCCCCGGGGACAGGCAGCTCTGGAAACACCATATATTTT.

The chain joins TRBV6-1 to TRBJ1-5; D is unclear. Germline values: CDR1 MNHNS, CDR2 SASEGT. This CDR3 region has 15 residues. The ends were cut back, 3 bases at V and 0 bases at J, with 9 bases in the middle. The CDR3 DNA follows: TGTGCCAGCAGTGAGCAGGTCTCTAGCAATCAGCCCCAGCATTTT. Translated: CASSEQVSSNQPQHF.

The J gene is TRBJ2-5, the V gene TRBV5-1; D unclear. The CDR3 covers 15 residues. Germline V gene data show CDR1 as SGHRS and CDR2 as YFSETQ. The V end was cut by 0 bases, the J end by 5 bases, with 14 bases between. CDR3 residues: CASSLGPSGIETQYF. The DNA for the CDR3 is TGCGCCAGCAGCTTGGGTCCCAGTGGGATCGAGACCCAGTACTTC.

This clone was counted between two and nine times. This chain joins TRBV10-3 and TRBJ2-7, with TRBD2 matching over 8 bases. The CDR3 runs to 14 residues. Germline lookup yields CDR1 ENHRY and CDR2 SYGVKD. Trimming took 9 bases from V and 4 from J; bases not matched to a gene: 11. CDR3 sequence reads: CAISRAASGYEQYF. The CDR3, as DNA: TGTGCCATATCCAGGGCGGCTAGCGGGTACGAGCAGTACTTC.

The sample holds a few counts of this clone. The chain is built from TRBV2 and TRBJ1-6, with D unresolved. Looked up from germline, CDR1 is SNHLY and CDR2 is FYNNEI. The germline V and J ends were trimmed by 3 bases and 5 bases, with 8 bases remaining between them. CDR3 size: 14 residues. Here the CDR3 DNA reads TGTGCCAGCAGTGAGGGGTGGGATAATTCACCCCTCCACTTT. This gives the protein CASSEGWDNSPLHF.

The chain joins TRBV4-1 to TRBJ2-4, with D possibly being TRBD2 (7 bases). The CDR3 contains 17 residues. Germline CDR1 reads MGHRA; CDR2 reads YSYEKL. Trimming removed 1 base from V and 1 base from J, with 14 bases in between. The CDR3 bases are TGCGCCAGCAGCCAAGGGATGGGGAGGGGGGCCAAAAACATTCAGTACTTC. Translation: CASSQGMGRGAKNIQYF.

V and J are TRBV11-2 and TRBJ2-7; 8 positions match TRBD2. This CDR3 has 12 residues. Per the germline V gene, CDR1 is SGHAT and CDR2 is FQNNGV. The CDR3 DNA reads as TGTGCAGCGGGGGCAGGGTTGTACGAGCAGTACTTC. This codes for CAAGAGLYEQYF.

The rearrangement uses TRBV18 and TRBJ1-4; possible D gene TRBD1, 6 bases. V was pared by 2 bases and J by 3 bases, with 7 bases between. CDR3 length: 14 amino acids. The germline CDR1 and CDR2 sequences are KGHSH and LQKENI. CDR3 region: CASSPNRANEKLFF. CDR3 in DNA: TGTGCCAGCTCACCAAACAGGGCTAATGAAAAACTGTTTTTT.

V usage is TRBV5-6 and J usage is TRBJ1-1; D gene uncertain. CDR1 is SGHDT, CDR2 YYEEEE, per germline. V was shortened by 1 base and J by 1 base, with 14 bases between the two germline ends. CDR3 length: 16 amino acids. CDR3 nucleotide sequence: TGTGCCAGCAGCTTGAGGAGAGCATCTCGGAACACTGAAGCTTTCTTT. Translated: CASSLRRASRNTEAFF.

This clone was seen only once. The genes are TRBV2 and TRBJ2-5; the match to TRBD1 covers 8 bases. The CDR3 totals 16 residues. The junction had 11 bases not matched to a gene; V was cut back by 6 bases and J by 2 bases. Per the germline V gene, CDR1 is SNHLY and CDR2 is FYNNEI. The CDR3 coding sequence is TGTGCCAGCAGCATTGGACAGGGTCCGGTACAAGAGACCCAGTACTTC. Translated: CASSIGQGPVQETQYF.